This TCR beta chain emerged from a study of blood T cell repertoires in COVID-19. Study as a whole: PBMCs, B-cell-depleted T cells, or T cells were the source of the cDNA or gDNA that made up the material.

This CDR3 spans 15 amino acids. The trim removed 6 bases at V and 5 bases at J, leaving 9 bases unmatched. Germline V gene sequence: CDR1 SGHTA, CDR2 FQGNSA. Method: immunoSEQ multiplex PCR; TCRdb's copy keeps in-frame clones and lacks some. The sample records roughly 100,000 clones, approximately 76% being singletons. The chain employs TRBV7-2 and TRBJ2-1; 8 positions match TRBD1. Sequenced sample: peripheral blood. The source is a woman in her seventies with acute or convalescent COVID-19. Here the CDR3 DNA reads TGTGCCAGCAGTTTCGACAGGGGAGGACACAATGAGCAGTTCTTC. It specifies CASSFDRGGHNEQFF.